Below are 2 T cell receptor beta chains sequenced from a single sample in a study of blood T cell repertoires in COVID-19. Profiling relied on immunoSEQ multiplex PCR, and the TCRdb table lists in-frame clones only, not all of them. The data hold 50,000 to 75,000 clones, with about 76% observed a single time. The sample comprised peripheral blood. The receptors derive from a human donor in a cohort sampled during active COVID-19.

On this clone: A much larger clone is a single base away; this may be a read error. The genes are TRBV6-1 and TRBJ1-1; D unresolved. This CDR3 region has 15 residues. Germline loops: CDR1 MNHNS, CDR2 SASEGT. Trimming stripped 2 bases from V and 2 bases from J, with 12 bases between. As DNA, the CDR3 is TGTGCCAGCAGTGAAATGAAGAGCACCAACACTGAAGCTTTCTTT. This codes for CASSEMKSTNTEAFF.

The J gene is TRBJ1-3, the V gene TRBV7-2, with a tentative D call TRBD1 (5 bases). CDR1 is SGHTA, CDR2 FQGNSA, per germline. The V end was cut by 1 base, the J end by 0 bases, with 10 bases between. This CDR3 is 16 amino acids long. CDR3 nucleotide sequence: TGTGCCAGCAGCTTAGGCGGGGCAGACTCTGGAAACACCATATATTTT. Its translation is CASSLGGADSGNTIYF.